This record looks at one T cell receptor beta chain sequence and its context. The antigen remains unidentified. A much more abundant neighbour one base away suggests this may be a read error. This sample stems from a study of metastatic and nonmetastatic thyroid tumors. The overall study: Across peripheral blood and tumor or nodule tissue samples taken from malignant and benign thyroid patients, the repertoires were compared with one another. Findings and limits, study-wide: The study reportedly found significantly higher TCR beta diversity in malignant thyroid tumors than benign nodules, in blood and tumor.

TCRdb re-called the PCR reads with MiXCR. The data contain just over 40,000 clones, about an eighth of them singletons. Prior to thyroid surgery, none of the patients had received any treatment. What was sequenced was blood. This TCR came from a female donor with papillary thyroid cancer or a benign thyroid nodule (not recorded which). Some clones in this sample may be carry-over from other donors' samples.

The CDR3 region has the DNA TGCAGCGTTGGGTCGTGTCATGCGGCCTTT. It is translated as CSVGSCHAAF. The chain carries TRBV29-1 and TRBJ1-1, with no clear D. This CDR3 is built from 10 residues. Germline V gene lookup returns CDR1 SQVTM and CDR2 ANQGSEA.